This T cell receptor (beta chain) was identified in a study of blood T cells in healthy people across ages. The study's findings and limits: Aged donors had fewer naive CD4+ cells and lower diversity than long-lived donors. Per-million-T-cell TCR beta diversity fell roughly linearly with age.

Next came a second PCR, run for about 7 to 11 cycles, which used a sample-barcoded 5' primer along with a J-beta primer mix. All samples gave at least 2.5 million CDR3-containing paired-end reads. MiXCR was run by TCRdb on the 5' RACE reads, yielding one entry per CDR3 protein. Among around 1.5 million distinct CDR3 sequences listed, roughly a third were seen once. Germline V gives CDR1 SGHRS, CDR2 YFSETQ. This CDR3 is built from 15 residues. V gave up 2 bases and J gave up 7 bases, with 16 bases separating them. This clonotype appeared a few times. Its specificity is unknown. The clonotype originates from a woman aged 25 to 39 in good health. The chain has TRBV5-1 and TRBJ2-1, with D perhaps given as TRBD1 or TRBD2 (5 bases each). Sequenced: blood. The CDR3 DNA follows: TGCGCCAGCAGCTTTGGGTCCCAAGGGGAGAATGAGCAGTTCTTC. Residues: CASSFGSQGENEQFF.